These T cell receptor beta chains were read from a single sample in a study of CD8+ T cells in alopecia areata. Assay used: immunoSEQ multiplex PCR; TCRdb lists only in-frame clones, some missing. The sample shows around 300,000 clones, 50% to 75% of them seen only once. This specimen was CD4+ T cells sorted from blood, taken around week 52, from a patient treated with tofacitinib. The receptors stem from a human donor with alopecia areata. Both conserved end residues are part of each CDR3. A D gene is named only where the DNA matches it firmly. Where a row states a size, it is once, few, many or the class of an expanded clone; other rows omit it.

j_gene: TRBJ1-6
d_gene: -
abundance: -
v_gene: TRBV30
CDR3aa: CAWSSDPDSPLHF
CDR3nt: TGTGCCTGGAGTTCAGACCCGGATTCACCCCTCCACTTT

j_gene: TRBJ2-5
d_gene: TRBD2
abundance: once
v_gene: TRBV29-1
CDR3aa: CSVGLAGRQETQYF
CDR3nt: TGCAGCGTCGGACTAGCGGGGAGGCAAGAGACCCAGTACTTC

j_gene: TRBJ2-3
d_gene: -
abundance: -
v_gene: TRBV6-5
CDR3aa: CASSLDRVVDTQYF
CDR3nt: TGTGCCAGCAGCCTCGACCGTGTCGTGGATACGCAGTATTTT

j_gene: TRBJ2-7
d_gene: TRBD1
abundance: few
v_gene: TRBV30
CDR3aa: CAWRAPGTGNEQYF
CDR3nt: TGTGCCTGGAGGGCCCCCGGGACAGGGAACGAGCAGTACTTC

j_gene: TRBJ2-3
d_gene: -
abundance: few
v_gene: TRBV7-3
CDR3aa: CASSPGLLADTQYF
CDR3nt: TGTGCCAGCAGCCCGGGACTCCTGGCAGATACGCAGTATTTT

j_gene: TRBJ2-7
d_gene: -
abundance: -
v_gene: TRBV18
CDR3aa: CASSHAYSGSYEQYF
CDR3nt: TGTGCCAGCTCACACGCGTATTCAGGGTCATACGAGCAGTACTTC

j_gene: TRBJ2-7
d_gene: -
abundance: -
v_gene: TRBV13
CDR3aa: CASSPRVDTYEQYF
CDR3nt: TGTGCCAGCAGCCCCCGCGTCGATACCTACGAGCAGTACTTC

j_gene: TRBJ2-5
d_gene: TRBD1
abundance: -
v_gene: TRBV25-1
CDR3aa: CASSEYRGRRDQYF
CDR3nt: TGTGCCAGCAGTGAGTACAGGGGGCGCAGGGACCAGTACTTC

j_gene: TRBJ2-6
d_gene: TRBD1
abundance: -
v_gene: TRBV30
CDR3aa: CATGAYGANVLTF
CDR3nt: TGTGCCACAGGGGCGTATGGGGCCAACGTCCTGACTTTC

j_gene: TRBJ2-3
d_gene: -
abundance: -
v_gene: TRBV10-3
CDR3aa: CAISESTRVAQDTQYF
CDR3nt: TGTGCCATCAGTGAGTCGACTAGGGTAGCTCAAGATACGCAGTATTTT

j_gene: TRBJ2-5
d_gene: -
abundance: -
v_gene: TRBV15
CDR3aa: CATSRGPQETQYF
CDR3nt: TGTGCCACCAGCAGAGGGCCGCAAGAGACCCAGTACTTC

j_gene: TRBJ2-7
d_gene: -
abundance: -
v_gene: TRBV2
CDR3aa: CASIPLGPPSYEQYF
CDR3nt: TGTGCCAGCATACCCCTGGGGCCCCCCTCCTACGAGCAGTACTTC

j_gene: TRBJ1-6
d_gene: -
abundance: -
v_gene: TRBV27
CDR3aa: CASRTFQVGSPLHF
CDR3nt: TGTGCCAGCAGGACGTTTCAAGTCGGCTCACCCCTCCACTTT

j_gene: TRBJ1-2
d_gene: TRBD1
abundance: -
v_gene: TRBV4-2
CDR3aa: CASSPIGQGQTNYGYTF
CDR3nt: TGTGCCAGCAGCCCCATCGGACAGGGTCAAACTAACTATGGCTACACCTTC

j_gene: TRBJ1-2
d_gene: -
abundance: few
v_gene: TRBV4-1
CDR3aa: CASSQPGQGYGYTF
CDR3nt: TGCGCCAGCAGCCAACCAGGGCAGGGCTATGGCTACACCTTC

j_gene: TRBJ2-1
d_gene: -
abundance: -
v_gene: TRBV7-6
CDR3aa: CASSLGGYEQFF
CDR3nt: TGTGCCAGCAGCTTAGGAGGGTACGAGCAGTTCTTC

j_gene: TRBJ1-1
d_gene: -
abundance: few
v_gene: TRBV30
CDR3aa: CAWSKLRSGTEAFF
CDR3nt: TGTGCCTGGAGTAAACTGAGGAGCGGCACTGAAGCTTTCTTT

j_gene: TRBJ2-1
d_gene: TRBD2
abundance: -
v_gene: TRBV4-2
CDR3aa: CASSHSRRGGGALEQFF
CDR3nt: TGTGCCAGCAGCCATTCCAGGCGCGGCGGGGGGGCCCTTGAGCAGTTCTTC

j_gene: TRBJ2-1
d_gene: -
abundance: -
v_gene: TRBV12-5
CDR3aa: CASGIDRGSYNEQFF
CDR3nt: TGTGCTAGTGGCATCGACCGGGGTTCGTACAATGAGCAGTTCTTC

j_gene: TRBJ2-3
d_gene: -
abundance: few
v_gene: TRBV15
CDR3aa: CATSRDPAGSTDTQYF
CDR3nt: TGTGCCACCAGCAGAGATCCGGCGGGGAGCACAGATACGCAGTATTTT

j_gene: TRBJ2-1
d_gene: -
abundance: -
v_gene: TRBV15
CDR3aa: CATSRDLLPGLDNEQFF
CDR3nt: TGTGCCACCAGCAGAGATCTCCTCCCGGGGTTGGACAATGAGCAGTTCTTC

j_gene: TRBJ1-1
d_gene: -
abundance: -
v_gene: TRBV30
CDR3aa: CAWSVTLNTEAFF
CDR3nt: TGTGCCTGGAGTGTGACACTGAACACTGAAGCTTTCTTT